The T cell receptor (beta chain) under discussion was sequenced for a study of blood T cell repertoires in COVID-19. Overall study context: COVID-19 samples, acute and convalescent, were from the United States, Italy and Spain. PBMCs, B-cell-depleted T cells, or T cells were the source of the cDNA or gDNA that made up the material.

This CDR3 is 14 amino acids long. Trimming took 2 bases from V and 4 from J; bases not matched to a gene: 3. Germline V gene data show CDR1 as MNHEY and CDR2 as SMNVEV (reference sequence). As originally analysed: The authors estimated nucleated cell counts from reference gene primer amplification. The table came from immunoSEQ multiplex PCR; TCRdb's copy has only in-frame clones and leaves some out. V and J calls and clone size follow that table, whereas D and trimming were derived from the DNA. In the table there are hundreds of thousands of clones, around 87% of which are singletons. This receptor was obtained from a woman aged 50 to 60 who had recovered from COVID-19. This chain connects TRBV27 to TRBJ2-5; TRBD2 matches 8 bases. The sequenced sample was peripheral blood. The chain's CDR3 is CASSLRLAGETQYF. CDR3 DNA: TGTGCCAGCAGTTTACGGCTAGCGGGAGAGACCCAGTACTTC.